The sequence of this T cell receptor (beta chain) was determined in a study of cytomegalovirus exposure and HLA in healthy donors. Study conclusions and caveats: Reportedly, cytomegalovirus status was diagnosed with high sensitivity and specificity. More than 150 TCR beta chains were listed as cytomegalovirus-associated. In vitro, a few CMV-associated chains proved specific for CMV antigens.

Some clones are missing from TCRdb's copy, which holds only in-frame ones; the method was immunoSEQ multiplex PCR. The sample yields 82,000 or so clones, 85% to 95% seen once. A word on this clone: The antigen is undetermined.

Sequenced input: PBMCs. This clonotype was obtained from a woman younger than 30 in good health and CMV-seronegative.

CDR3 region: CASSYGGGGSIQYF. The CDR3 nucleotides are TGTGCCAGCAGTTACGGCGGGGGAGGGAGCATTCAGTACTTC. The gene calls are TRBV6-5 and TRBJ2-4, with 7 bases fitting TRBD2. Losses at the gene ends were 2 bases for V and 9 bases for J; bases not matched to a gene: 7. Germline V gene sequence: CDR1 MNHEY, CDR2 SVGAGI. CDR3 length equals 14 residues.